A single sample gave rise to the 21 T cell receptor beta chains below, sequenced in a study of T-cell reconstitution after alpha-beta-depleted transplantation in children (dated by TCRdb to 2015 to 2016). Libraries were constructed by PCR. For sequencing, an Illumina HiSeq 2500 was employed. Molecular barcoding was employed in the preparation of TCR libraries, with unique molecular identifiers being used to normalize TCRbeta repertoire quantification. The raw public reads went through TCRdb reprocessing: fastp at Q25, MiXCR clone calling, in-frame beta chains kept. Each entry merges the rows of one CDR3 protein and shows their most common DNA and genes. The table for this sample lists 200,000 to 300,000 distinct CDR3 sequences; 12% of them were counted only once. 2% to 3% of the sample comes from the top ten. The specimen was PBMCs from the stem cell graft donor, collected from the stem cell graft. These receptors were obtained from a human donor who donated a stem cell graft to a child with acute lymphoblastic leukemia.

About this clonotype itself: A much larger clone lies a single base off, so this may be a read error. The chain links TRBV24-1 to TRBJ2-1; 11 bases are shared with TRBD2. The germline gives CDR1 KGHDR, CDR2 SFDVKD. The CDR3 is 16 residues long. Trimming at V came to 5 bases and at J to 12 bases, leaving 14 bases not matched to a gene. The CDR3 here is CATSGTGTSGRGVQFF. CDR3 coding DNA: TGTGCCACCAGTGGCACTGGGACTAGCGGTAGGGGTGTGCAGTTCTTC.

This clonotype was seen a few times. The chain combines TRBV28 with TRBJ2-3, with TRBD2 matching over 8 bases. CDR1 and CDR2 (germline): MDHEN, SYDVKM. V dropped 2 bases and J dropped 3; count of bases not matched to a gene: 10. This CDR3 has 17 amino acids. The CDR3 nucleotides read TGTGCCAGCAGTTTACATTGGGCGGGAGGAGGGACAGATACGCAGTATTTT. Translation gives CASSLHWAGGGTDTQYF.

This clonotype has a handful of counts. This chain joins TRBV6-2 or TRBV6-3 and TRBJ2-2; D not certain. The CDR3 is 12 amino acids. From germline, CDR1 is MNHEY and CDR2 SVGEGT. Trimming cost V 6 bases and J 8 bases, with 10 bases left between them. CDR3 in amino acids: CASSPARGELFF. In DNA form, the CDR3 reads TGTGCCAGCAGCCCAGCTAGAGGGGAGCTGTTTTTT.

This rearrangement joins TRBV24-1 to TRBJ2-3; 7 bases map to TRBD1. Germline CDR1 and CDR2: KGHDR and SFDVKD. There are 16 residues in the CDR3. The ends lost 4 bases at V and 1 base at J; junction bases unmatched: 7. The chain's CDR3 is CATSDPRGSGTDTQYF. CDR3 bases: TGTGCCACCAGTGACCCCAGGGGGTCTGGCACAGATACGCAGTATTTT.

This clonotype was recorded at least ten times. The chain couples TRBV5-1 to TRBJ2-5; D uncertain. The length of the CDR3 is 12 residues. The V end lost 4 bases, the J end lost 0 bases, and 4 bases lay between the germline ends. The germline gives CDR1 SGHRS, CDR2 YFSETQ. CDR3 nucleotides: TGCGCCAGCAGCCCCGACCAAGAGACCCAGTACTTC. It codes for CASSPDQETQYF.

The sample holds many counts of this clonotype. The rearrangement joins TRBV18 to TRBJ2-2, with D maybe TRBD1 (5 bases). Germline CDR1 KGHSH, CDR2 LQKENI. V was pared by 5 bases and J by 7 bases, with 17 bases between. This CDR3 is 15 amino acids long. The CDR3 here is CASSARGIGGGELFF. The CDR3 DNA is TGTGCCAGCTCAGCAAGGGGCATCGGCGGCGGGGAGCTGTTTTTT.

This clonotype was observed many times. The gene calls are TRBV7-2 and TRBJ2-3, with TRBD1 as a possible D gene (7 bases). The CDR3 loop spans 13 amino acids. Germline lookup yields CDR1 SGHTA and CDR2 FQGNSA. V was cut by 8 bases and J by 3 bases, with 12 bases left in between. In DNA, the CDR3 is TGTGCCAGCGGAGGGGGCGGAACAGATACGCAGTATTTT. Amino acid sequence: CASGGGGTDTQYF. Together with reference TRBV7-2 and TRBJ2-3, the CDR3 gives the full variable domain: GAGVSQSPSNKVTEKGKDVELRCDPISGHTALYWYRQSLGQGLEFLIYFQGNSAPDKSGLPSDRFSAERTGGSVSTLTIQRTQQEDSAVYLCASGGGGTDTQYFGPGTRLTVL.

In this sample, this clonotype turned up many times. The chain links TRBV28 to TRBJ2-2, with D uncertain. Trimming took 6 bases from V and 6 from J, leaving 8 bases between them. Germline CDR1 is MDHEN and CDR2 is SYDVKM. The CDR3 runs to 12 residues. CDR3 protein: CASSPVPGELFF. The CDR3 DNA follows: TGTGCCAGCAGCCCGGTCCCCGGGGAGCTGTTTTTT.

This clonotype was seen at least ten times. This chain uses TRBV12-3 or TRBV12-4 with TRBJ1-5; D unresolved. With 5 bases removed from V and 7 bases from J, the gap between germline ends came to 18 bases. This CDR3 is 15 amino acids long. CDR3 nucleotides: TGTGCCAGCAGTCCCGAGGGAGGTCTTGGGCAGCCCCAGCATTTT. Translating it yields CASSPEGGLGQPQHF.

The chain is built from TRBV6-5 and TRBJ2-7; D gene ambiguous. V was trimmed by 2 bases and J by 2 bases, leaving 13 bases between them. The CDR3 length is 15 residues. Germline CDR1 and CDR2: MNHEY and SVGAGI. CDR3 DNA: TGTGCCAGCAGTTACGGCGCACATCAGGCCTACGAGCAGTACTTC. It yields the protein CASSYGAHQAYEQYF.

This clonotype was observed at least ten times. The chain couples TRBV24-1 to TRBJ2-2; D remains unclear. V was cut by 3 bases and J by 4 bases, with 8 bases left in between. CDR1 KGHDR and CDR2 SFDVKD come from the germline V gene. The CDR3 is 14 residues long. CDR3: CATSDAISTGELFF. The CDR3 DNA reads TGTGCCACCAGTGATGCGATCAGCACCGGGGAGCTGTTTTTT.

This clonotype was seen repeatedly, ten times or more. The gene calls are TRBV11-2 and TRBJ2-5; D remains unclear. The CDR3 spans 14 residues. With 1 base removed from V and 5 bases from J, the gap between germline ends came to 11 bases. Germline values: CDR1 SGHAT, CDR2 FQNNGV. This CDR3 reads CASSLAFQRETQYF. The CDR3 DNA follows: TGTGCCAGCAGCTTAGCGTTTCAAAGGGAGACCCAGTACTTC.

This clonotype was observed a handful of times. The V call is TRBV6-5, the J call TRBJ2-2, with a weak D call TRBD1 (6 bases). CDR3 length equals 14 residues. From germline, CDR1 is MNHEY and CDR2 SVGAGI. V was trimmed by 2 bases and J by 5 bases, leaving 9 bases between them. As DNA, the CDR3 is TGTGCCAGCAGTTACGGCAGGGGAACCGGGGAGCTGTTTTTT. Translated, it gives CASSYGRGTGELFF.

This clonotype was picked up many times. The chain carries TRBV27 and TRBJ2-7; D could derive from TRBD1 or TRBD2 (6 bases each). The germline V gene encodes CDR1 MNHEY and CDR2 SMNVEV (reference sequence). The CDR3 consists of 15 residues. Trimming removed 10 bases from V and 8 bases from J, with 27 bases in between. The CDR3 sequence: CAIGGQSNDPLKQYF. The CDR3, as DNA: TGTGCCATCGGGGGCCAGTCAAATGACCCCTTGAAGCAGTACTTC.

This clonotype was seen many times. The CDR3 loop is CASSLAGGSETQYF. The CDR3 DNA follows: TGTGCCAGCAGTTTAGCAGGGGGCTCGGAGACCCAGTACTTC. V and J are TRBV28 and TRBJ2-5, with 8 bases identical to TRBD1. The ends lost 2 bases at V and 5 bases at J; junction bases unmatched: 4. The V gene's germline CDR1 is MDHEN and CDR2 SYDVKM. The CDR3 spans 14 residues.

This clonotype has at least ten counts. This chain connects TRBV20-1 to TRBJ1-6; 8 nucleotides agree with TRBD1. After removal of 0 bases from V and 10 bases from J, the junction contained 11 bases not matched to a gene. This CDR3 comprises 16 residues. Germline assignment: CDR1 DFQATT and CDR2 SNEGSKA (reference sequence). The CDR3 bases are TGCAGTGCTAGAGATCATTTCGGACAGGGCGGCTCACCCCTCCACTTT. This gives the protein CSARDHFGQGGSPLHF.

This clonotype was recorded many times. This chain links TRBV12-3 or TRBV12-4 with TRBJ1-5; TRBD1 might be the D (5 bases). There are 15 residues in the CDR3. V dropped 6 bases and J dropped 2 bases, with 14 bases sitting between them. In DNA form, the CDR3 reads TGTGCCAGCAGAGGGGCGGGACGGGGCAATCAGCCCCAGCATTTT. Residues: CASRGAGRGNQPQHF.

Many counts were recorded for this clonotype. The chain recombines TRBV28 with TRBJ1-1; D not resolved. Looked up from germline, CDR1 is MDHEN and CDR2 is SYDVKM. The CDR3 is 11 amino acids. Trimming shortened V by 6 bases and J by 1 base, and 3 bases separated the two germline ends. As DNA, the CDR3 is TGTGCCAGCAGGGAGAACACTGAAGCTTTCTTT. This gives the protein CASRENTEAFF.

This clonotype was picked up a small number of times. The chain is built from TRBV20-1 and TRBJ2-2; TRBD2 matches 8 bases. This CDR3 comprises 16 residues. After removal of 2 bases from V and 3 bases from J, the junction contained 8 bases not matched to a gene. CDR1 is DFQATT and CDR2 is SNEGSKA in the germline V gene (reference sequence). The CDR3 DNA sequence: TGCAGTGCTAGATCCGGGGGGGCGGGGGACACCGGGGAGCTGTTTTTT. Translation gives CSARSGGAGDTGELFF.

The rearrangement links TRBV19 to TRBJ1-5; D remains ambiguous. CDR3 length: 13 amino acids. Germline V gene data show CDR1 as LNHDA and CDR2 as SQIVND (reference sequence). Deletions cut 10 bases from V and 4 bases from J, with 14 bases between. The CDR3 DNA is TGTGCCACCGAGATGGGAGGGAATCAGCCCCAGCATTTT. It is translated as CATEMGGNQPQHF.

The sample holds a few counts of this clonotype. The CDR3 sequence is CASSPAQGLAETQYF. Here the CDR3 DNA reads TGTGCCAGCAGCCCAGCTCAGGGGTTAGCGGAGACCCAGTACTTC. This chain links TRBV7-9 with TRBJ2-5, with D possibly matching TRBD1 (6 bases). The CDR3 has 15 amino acids. V was trimmed by 5 bases and J by 5 bases, leaving 18 bases between them. From germline, CDR1 is SEHNR and CDR2 FQNEAQ (reference sequence).